This TCR beta chain was retrieved from a study of identical twins. TCRdb reprocessed the 5' RACE reads with MiXCR, giving one entry per CDR3 protein. Altogether around 1.7 million distinct CDR3 sequences are present, 32% being singletons, with the ten largest covering around 0.25%. This clonotype has only a few counts. No antigen is known for it. Study outcomes and limitations: Conclusions rested on cross-sectional statistics rather than following the same donors.

The source of this sequence is a newborn girl in good health. Sequenced material: cord blood.

CDR3 residues: CASVSQAKADTQYF. CDR3 DNA: TGTGCCAGCGTCTCACAGGCCAAGGCAGATACGCAGTATTTT. The chain has TRBV6-6 and TRBJ2-3; possible D gene TRBD1, 5 bases. The CDR3 consists of 14 residues. The V gene lost 8 bases and the J gene lost 4 bases, with 16 bases spanning the gap. Germline values: CDR1 MNHNY, CDR2 SVGAGI (reference sequence).